A selection of T cell receptor beta chains follows, all from one sample in a study of blood T cell repertoires in COVID-19. Clones were sequenced by immunoSEQ multiplex PCR, and TCRdb holds only the in-frame ones, with some missing. The profile covers 160,000 or so clones, with 65% to 85% appearing a single time and around 5.3% taken by the ten largest. Specimen: PBMCs or T cells enriched from blood (not recorded which). These receptors all come from a woman aged 40 to 50 with acute COVID-19. CDR3s include the opening cysteine and the closing phenylalanine or tryptophan. The D gene is left open where the match is weak. Size is stated for part of the rows, as once, few or many counts, or as a class when the clone is expanded.

length	J	V	D	size	CDR3	DNA
17	TRBJ2-7	TRBV5-1	TRBD2	.	CASSLEALAGGSHEQYF	TGCGCCAGCAGCTTGGAGGCCCTAGCGGGAGGGTCCCACGAGCAGTACTTC
15	TRBJ2-1	TRBV9	.	.	CASSVDSGLHNEQFF	TGTGCCAGCAGCGTAGATAGCGGACTCCACAATGAGCAGTTCTTC
16	TRBJ1-1	TRBV7-9	TRBD1	.	CASSLTGGRGNTEAFF	TGTGCCAGCAGCTTAACAGGGGGTAGGGGGAACACTGAAGCTTTCTTT
14	TRBJ2-1	TRBV6-5	TRBD2	.	CASRSGTTNNEQFF	TGTGCCAGCAGATCCGGGACTACCAACAATGAGCAGTTCTTC
15	TRBJ2-5	TRBV2	TRBD1	.	CASSSGTGFRETQYF	TGTGCCAGCAGCTCCGGGACAGGGTTTCGGGAGACCCAGTACTTC
14	TRBJ1-5	TRBV4-2	.	.	CASSQDGGNQPQHF	TGTGCCAGCAGCCAAGATGGAGGGAATCAGCCCCAGCATTTT
14	TRBJ1-2	TRBV9	.	.	CASSAESSGLGYTF	TGTGCCAGCAGCGCCGAATCCTCAGGGCTTGGCTACACCTTC
15	TRBJ2-3	TRBV6-5	.	.	CASRKVSRAPDTQYF	TGTGCCAGCCGAAAGGTGAGCAGGGCGCCAGATACGCAGTATTTT
15	TRBJ2-2	TRBV30	.	.	CAWSVDYPVAGELFF	TGTGCCTGGAGTGTGGACTACCCCGTGGCCGGGGAGCTGTTTTTT
13	TRBJ1-6	TRBV6-5	TRBD1	few	CASRHDRVSPLHF	TGTGCCAGCAGGCACGACAGGGTCTCACCCCTCCACTTT
12	TRBJ2-3	TRBV25-1	.	.	CASSPRGDTQYF	TGTGCCAGCAGCCCCAGGGGAGATACGCAGTATTTT
14	TRBJ1-1	TRBV28	TRBD1	.	CASSTTGSNTEAFF	TGTGCCAGCAGTACGACAGGGTCGAACACTGAAGCTTTCTTT
11	TRBJ2-2	TRBV27	.	.	CASSQTGELFF	TGTGCCAGCAGTCAGACCGGGGAGCTGTTTTTT
15	TRBJ2-1	TRBV6-5	TRBD1	few	CASRKPGQGTGEQFF	TGTGCCAGCAGAAAACCGGGACAGGGCACCGGTGAGCAGTTCTTC
15	TRBJ2-1	TRBV5-1	TRBD1	.	CASSLGGQGLNEQFF	TGCGCCAGCAGCTTGGGAGGACAGGGTTTAAACGAGCAGTTCTTC
16	TRBJ1-5	TRBV6-4	.	.	CASSQGMNNSNQPQHF	TGTGCCAGCAGTCAGGGGATGAACAATAGCAATCAGCCCCAGCATTTT
17	TRBJ2-3	TRBV5-4	TRBD2	.	CASSLLAGDLSTDTQYF	TGTGCCAGCAGCTTACTAGCGGGAGATCTCAGCACAGATACGCAGTATTTT
11	TRBJ1-2	TRBV27	TRBD1	.	CASRTKGQERF	TGTGCCAGCAGGACCAAGGGACAGGAGCGCTTC
16	TRBJ2-2	TRBV6-1	TRBD2	.	CASSDRVVAGRGELFF	TGTGCCAGCAGTGACCGGGTGGTAGCGGGAAGAGGGGAGCTGTTTTTT
15	TRBJ1-4	TRBV6-5	.	.	CASSSDSLNEEKLFF	TGTGCCAGCAGCTCGGACAGCCTCAATGAGGAAAAACTGTTTTTT
15	TRBJ2-1	TRBV28	TRBD1	.	CASSFSGQAYNEQFF	TGTGCCAGCAGTTTCTCGGGACAGGCCTACAATGAGCAGTTCTTC
14	TRBJ1-5	TRBV18	TRBD1	.	CASSSTGGNQPQHF	TGTGCCAGCTCCTCGACAGGGGGTAATCAGCCCCAGCATTTT
17	TRBJ2-1	TRBV9	TRBD2	.	CASSLVGRREFHNEQFF	TGTGCCAGCAGCCTAGTGGGGCGGCGGGAGTTCCACAATGAGCAGTTCTTC
13	TRBJ1-1	TRBV7-9	.	.	CASSLPGSTEAFF	TGTGCCAGCAGCTTACCCGGGAGCACTGAAGCTTTCTTT
13	TRBJ2-5	TRBV4-1	.	.	CASSQAGEETQYF	TGCGCCAGCAGCCAAGCGGGAGAAGAGACCCAGTACTTC
13	TRBJ1-5	TRBV6-5	.	once	CASRRKINQPQHF	TGTGCCAGCAGGCGCAAGATCAATCAGCCCCAGCATTTT
14	TRBJ1-3	TRBV10-3	TRBD1	.	CATGTGASGNTIYF	TGTGCCACGGGGACAGGGGCATCTGGAAACACCATATATTTT
14	TRBJ2-1	TRBV7-9	TRBD2	.	CASTGLAGGYEQFF	TGTGCCAGCACGGGACTAGCGGGAGGCTATGAGCAGTTCTTC
13	TRBJ1-1	TRBV7-3	.	few	CASSLTGGTEAFF	TGTGCCAGCAGCTTAACCGGGGGGACTGAAGCTTTCTTT
18	TRBJ2-6	TRBV3-1/TRBV3-2	TRBD1	.	CASRPRGTGDSGANVLTF	TGTGCCAGCAGACCTCGAGGGACAGGGGACTCTGGGGCCAACGTCCTGACTTTC
13	TRBJ1-4	TRBV30	.	.	CAWSVMGRGRLFF	TGTGCCTGGAGTGTAATGGGTCGGGGGAGGCTGTTTTTT
17	TRBJ2-1	TRBV4-1	.	.	CASSQDIAGSSYNEQFF	TGCGCCAGCAGCCAAGATATCGCGGGGAGCTCCTACAATGAGCAGTTCTTC
17	TRBJ2-2	TRBV5-1	TRBD2	once	CASSLEVGGTVTGELFF	TGCGCCAGCAGCTTGGAAGTCGGGGGGACCGTCACCGGGGAGCTGTTTTTT
16	TRBJ2-2	TRBV24-1	TRBD1	.	CATSDPGQGNTGELFF	TGTGCCACCAGTGACCCGGGACAGGGGAACACCGGGGAGCTGTTTTTT
15	TRBJ2-7	TRBV6-5	.	.	CASTKGAGSSYEQYF	TGTGCCAGCACTAAGGGGGCGGGAAGCTCCTACGAGCAGTACTTC
16	TRBJ1-3	TRBV6-5	TRBD1	.	CASSYSGQGEGNTIYF	TGTGCCAGCAGTTACTCGGGACAGGGTGAAGGAAACACCATATATTTT
13	TRBJ2-3	TRBV7-7	.	once	CASSSQIGDTQYF	TGTGCTAGCAGCTCGCAGATTGGAGATACGCAGTATTTT
13	TRBJ2-1	TRBV12-5	.	.	CASGTGNENEQFF	TGTGCTAGTGGAACGGGTAACGAGAATGAGCAGTTCTTC
12	TRBJ1-1	TRBV2	.	once	CASDSYGTEAFF	TGTGCCAGCGACAGTTATGGCACTGAAGCTTTCTTT
15	TRBJ1-2	TRBV25-1	TRBD1	.	CASSISTGVNYGYTF	TGTGCCAGCAGCATCTCGACAGGGGTTAACTATGGCTACACCTTC
12	TRBJ2-7	TRBV12-3/TRBV12-4	.	.	CASGYLAIEQYF	TGTGCCAGCGGGTACCTAGCGATCGAGCAGTACTTC
18	TRBJ1-5	TRBV18	TRBD1	.	CASSQPGQGAGGNQPQHF	TGTGCCAGCTCACAGCCGGGACAGGGGGCTGGGGGCAATCAGCCCCAGCATTTT
13	TRBJ2-2	TRBV2	.	once	CASSVGATGELFF	TGTGCCAGCAGTGTAGGGGCCACCGGGGAGCTGTTTTTT
15	TRBJ1-6	TRBV9	.	once	CASSVEGGANSPLHF	TGTGCCAGCAGCGTAGAGGGGGGGGCTAATTCACCCCTCCACTTT
13	TRBJ1-3	TRBV10-3	.	.	CAISDNSGNTIYF	TGTGCCATCAGTGATAACTCTGGAAACACCATATATTTT
16	TRBJ2-2	TRBV7-9	TRBD2	once	CARVETSGPFTGELFF	TGTGCCAGGGTCGAGACTAGCGGCCCGTTCACCGGGGAGCTGTTTTTT
15	TRBJ1-1	TRBV6-5	.	.	CASSLVEGLGTEAFF	TGTGCCAGCAGTCTAGTGGAGGGGTTAGGGACTGAAGCTTTCTTT
15	TRBJ1-3	TRBV3-1/TRBV3-2	TRBD1	.	CASRNRGYSGNTIYF	TGTGCCAGCAGAAACAGGGGATACTCTGGAAACACCATATATTTT
15	TRBJ1-1	TRBV3-1/TRBV3-2	.	few	CASSQPVGGKGEAFF	TGTGCCAGCAGTCAGCCCGTAGGAGGGAAAGGTGAAGCTTTCTTT
14	TRBJ1-2	TRBV14	TRBD1	.	CASSPPGQPYGYTF	TGTGCCAGCAGCCCTCCGGGACAGCCTTATGGCTACACCTTC
13	TRBJ1-5	TRBV7-8	.	.	CASSGGRGQPQHF	TGTGCCAGCAGTGGGGGGAGAGGGCAGCCCCAGCATTTT
16	TRBJ1-5	TRBV4-1	TRBD1	.	CASSQEDRGRVQPQHF	TGCGCCAGCAGCCAAGAAGACAGGGGGCGGGTTCAGCCCCAGCATTTT
17	TRBJ2-3	TRBV5-1	TRBD1	.	CASSPNPTGGYADTQYF	TGCGCCAGCAGCCCCAACCCGACAGGGGGCTATGCAGATACGCAGTATTTT
15	TRBJ1-6	TRBV10-2	.	.	CASSAAGVDNSPLHF	TGCGCCAGCAGCGCGGCAGGGGTAGATAATTCACCCCTCCACTTT
14	TRBJ2-1	TRBV2	TRBD2	.	CASSRLALYNEQFF	TGTGCCAGCAGCCGACTAGCCCTTTACAATGAGCAGTTCTTC
15	TRBJ2-1	TRBV6-4	TRBD1	few	CASSDTGDSYNEQFF	TGTGCCAGCAGTGACACAGGGGACTCCTACAATGAGCAGTTCTTC
13	TRBJ2-3	TRBV4-1	.	.	CASSQDISDTQYF	TGCGCCAGCAGCCAAGATATTTCAGATACGCAGTATTTT
14	TRBJ2-5	TRBV27	.	.	CASSLEGVPETQYF	TGTGCCAGCAGTTTAGAGGGAGTCCCGGAGACCCAGTACTTC
22	TRBJ2-5	TRBV18	TRBD2	.	CASSTPRLGVLAGGRRGETQYF	TGTGCCAGCTCAACTCCCCGGCTAGGGGTACTAGCGGGAGGACGGCGGGGAGAGACCCAGTACTTC